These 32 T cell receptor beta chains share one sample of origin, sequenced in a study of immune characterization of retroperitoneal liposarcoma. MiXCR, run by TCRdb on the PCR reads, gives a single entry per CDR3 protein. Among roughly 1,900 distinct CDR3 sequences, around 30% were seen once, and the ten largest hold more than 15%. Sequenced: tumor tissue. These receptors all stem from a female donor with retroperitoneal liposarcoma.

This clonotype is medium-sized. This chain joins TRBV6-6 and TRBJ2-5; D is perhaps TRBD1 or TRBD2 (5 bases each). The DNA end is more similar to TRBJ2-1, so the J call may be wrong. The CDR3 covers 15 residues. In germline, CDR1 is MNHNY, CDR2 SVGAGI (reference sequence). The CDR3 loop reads CASSYPGPPQETQFF. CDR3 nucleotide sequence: TGTGCCAGCAGTTATCCGGGACCACCTCAAGAGACCCAGTTCTTC.

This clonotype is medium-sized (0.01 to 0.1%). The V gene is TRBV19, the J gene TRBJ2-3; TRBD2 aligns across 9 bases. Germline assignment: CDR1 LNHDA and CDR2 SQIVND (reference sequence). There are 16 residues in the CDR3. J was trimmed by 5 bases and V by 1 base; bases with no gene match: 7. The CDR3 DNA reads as TGTGCCAGTAGTATAGTAGCGGGAGAGAGAGTAGATACGCAGTATTTT. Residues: CASSIVAGERVDTQYF.

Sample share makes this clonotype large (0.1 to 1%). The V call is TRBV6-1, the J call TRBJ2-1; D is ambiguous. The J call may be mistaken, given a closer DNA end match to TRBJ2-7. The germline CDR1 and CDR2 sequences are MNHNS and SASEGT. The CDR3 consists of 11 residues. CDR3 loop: CASSTWGEQYF. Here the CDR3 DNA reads TGTGCCAGCAGCACATGGGGCGAGCAGTACTTC.

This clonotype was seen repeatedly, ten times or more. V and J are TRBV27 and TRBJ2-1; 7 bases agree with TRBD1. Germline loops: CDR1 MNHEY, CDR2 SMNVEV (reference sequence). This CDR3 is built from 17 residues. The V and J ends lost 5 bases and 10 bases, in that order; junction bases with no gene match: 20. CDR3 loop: CASSRPPLSGTDYEQFF. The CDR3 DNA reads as TGTGCCAGCAGTCGACCCCCGCTATCCGGGACAGATTACGAGCAGTTCTTC.

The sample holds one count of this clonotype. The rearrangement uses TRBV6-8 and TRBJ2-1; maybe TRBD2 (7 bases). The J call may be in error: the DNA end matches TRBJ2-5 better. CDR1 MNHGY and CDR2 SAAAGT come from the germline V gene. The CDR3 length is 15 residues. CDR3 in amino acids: CASSHNLGGRETQYF. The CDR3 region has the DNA TGTGCCAGCAGCCATAACCTGGGGGGGCGGGAGACCCAGTACTTC.

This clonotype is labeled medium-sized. CDR3 in DNA: TGTGCCAGCAGTCAAAACTCCCGCTACGAGCAGTACTTC. Its translation is CASSQNSRYEQYF. The J gene is TRBJ2-1, the V gene TRBV6-6; no clear D gene. The better agreement between TRBJ2-7 and the DNA end casts doubt on the J call. The CDR3 is 13 amino acids. CDR1 is MNHNY and CDR2 is SVGAGI in the germline V gene (reference sequence).

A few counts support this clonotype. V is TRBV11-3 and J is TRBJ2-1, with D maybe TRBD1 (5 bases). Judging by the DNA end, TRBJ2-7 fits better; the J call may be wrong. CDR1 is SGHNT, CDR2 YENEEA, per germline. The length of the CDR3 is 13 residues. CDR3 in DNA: TGTGCCAGCAGCGACAGAAATTCCTACGAGCAGTACTTC. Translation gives CASSDRNSYEQYF.

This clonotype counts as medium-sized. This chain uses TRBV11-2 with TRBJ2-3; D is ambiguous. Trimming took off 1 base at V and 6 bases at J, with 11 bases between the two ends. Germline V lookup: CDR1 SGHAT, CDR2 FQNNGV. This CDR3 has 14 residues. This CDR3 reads CASSLGEPLDTQYF. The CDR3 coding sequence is TGTGCCAGCAGCTTAGGGGAACCGCTGGATACGCAGTATTTT.

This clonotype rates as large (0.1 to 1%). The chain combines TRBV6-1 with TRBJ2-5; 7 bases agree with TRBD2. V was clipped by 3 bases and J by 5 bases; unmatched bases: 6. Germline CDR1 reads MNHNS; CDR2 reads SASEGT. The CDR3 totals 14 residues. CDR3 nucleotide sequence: TGTGCCAGCAGTGACGGCGGGAGCGACGAGACCCAGTACTTC. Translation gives CASSDGGSDETQYF.

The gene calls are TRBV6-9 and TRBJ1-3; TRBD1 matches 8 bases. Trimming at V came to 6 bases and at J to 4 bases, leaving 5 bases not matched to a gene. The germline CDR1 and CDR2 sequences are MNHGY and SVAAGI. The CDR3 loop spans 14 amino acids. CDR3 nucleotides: TGTGCCAGCAGGATGGGACAGGCCGGAAACACCATATATTTT. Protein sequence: CASRMGQAGNTIYF.

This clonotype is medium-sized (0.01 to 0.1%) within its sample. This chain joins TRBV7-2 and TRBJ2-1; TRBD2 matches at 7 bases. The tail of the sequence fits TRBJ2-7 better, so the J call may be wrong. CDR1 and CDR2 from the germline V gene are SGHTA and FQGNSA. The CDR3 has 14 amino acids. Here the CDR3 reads CASSRRGSSYEQYF. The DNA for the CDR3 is TGTGCCAGCAGCAGACGCGGGAGTTCCTACGAGCAGTACTTC.

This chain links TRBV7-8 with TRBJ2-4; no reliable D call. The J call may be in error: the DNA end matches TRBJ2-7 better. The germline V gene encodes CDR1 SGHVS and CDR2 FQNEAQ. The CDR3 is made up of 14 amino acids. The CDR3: CASSLGAGIHEQYF. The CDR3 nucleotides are TGTGCCAGCAGCTTAGGGGCAGGTATCCACGAGCAGTACTTC.

The CDR3 region is CASRSSDTQYF. The CDR3 DNA follows: TGTGCCAGCAGGTCCTCAGATACGCAGTATTTT. The chain recombines TRBV6-8 with TRBJ2-3; D gene unclear. V was trimmed by 6 bases and J by 4 bases, leaving 5 bases between them. CDR3 length: 11 residues. Germline CDR1 is MNHGY and CDR2 is SAAAGT.

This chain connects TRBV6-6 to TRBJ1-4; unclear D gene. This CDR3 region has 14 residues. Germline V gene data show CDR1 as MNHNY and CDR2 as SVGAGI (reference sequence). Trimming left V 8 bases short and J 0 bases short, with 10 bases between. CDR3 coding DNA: TGTGCCAGCGCCCCGGGTGCAACTAATGAAAAACTGTTTTTT. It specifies CASAPGATNEKLFF.

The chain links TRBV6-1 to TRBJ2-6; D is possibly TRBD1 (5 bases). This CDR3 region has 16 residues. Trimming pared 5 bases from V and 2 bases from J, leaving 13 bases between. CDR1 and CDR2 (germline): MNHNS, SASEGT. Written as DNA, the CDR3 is TGTGCCAGCAGTCACCTAAGCAGGGCTGGGGCCAACGTCCTGACTTTC. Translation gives CASSHLSRAGANVLTF.

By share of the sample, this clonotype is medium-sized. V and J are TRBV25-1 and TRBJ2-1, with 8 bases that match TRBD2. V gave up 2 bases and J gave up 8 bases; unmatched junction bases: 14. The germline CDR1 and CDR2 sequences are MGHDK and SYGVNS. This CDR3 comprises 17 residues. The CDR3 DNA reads TGTGCCAGCAGTGAAATTCTACGAGCGGGAGTTGGGTATGAGCAGTTCTTC. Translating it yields CASSEILRAGVGYEQFF.

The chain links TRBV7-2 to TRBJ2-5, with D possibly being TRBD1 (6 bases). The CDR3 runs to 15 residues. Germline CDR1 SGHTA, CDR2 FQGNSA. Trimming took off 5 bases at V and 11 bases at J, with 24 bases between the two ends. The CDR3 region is CASSAGDTAYNEQYF. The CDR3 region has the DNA TGTGCCAGCAGCGCCGGGGACACGGCCTACAATGAGCAGTACTTC. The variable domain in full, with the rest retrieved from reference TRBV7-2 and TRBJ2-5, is GAGVSQSPSNKVTEKGKDVELRCDPISGHTALYWYRQSLGQGLEFLIYFQGNSAPDKSGLPSDRFSAERTGGSVSTLTIQRTQQEDSAVYLCASSAGDTAYNEQYFGPGTRLLVL.

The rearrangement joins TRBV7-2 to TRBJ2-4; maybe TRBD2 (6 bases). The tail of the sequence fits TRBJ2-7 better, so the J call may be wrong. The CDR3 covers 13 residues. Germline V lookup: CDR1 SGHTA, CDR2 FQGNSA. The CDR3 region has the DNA TGTGCCAGCAGCTTGAGGCGGGACTACGAGCAGTACTTC. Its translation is CASSLRRDYEQYF.

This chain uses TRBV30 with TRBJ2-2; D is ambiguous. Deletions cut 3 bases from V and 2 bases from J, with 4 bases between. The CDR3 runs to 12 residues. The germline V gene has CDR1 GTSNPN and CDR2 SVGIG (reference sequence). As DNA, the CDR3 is TGTGCCTGGAGGCAAAACACCGGGGAGCTGTTTTTT. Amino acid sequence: CAWRQNTGELFF. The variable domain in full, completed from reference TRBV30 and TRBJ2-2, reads SQTIHQWPATLVQPVGSPLSLECTVEGTSNPNLYWYRQAAGRGLQLLFYSVGIGQISSEVPQNLSASRPQDRQFILSSKKLLLSDSGFYLCAWRQNTGELFFGEGSRLTVL.

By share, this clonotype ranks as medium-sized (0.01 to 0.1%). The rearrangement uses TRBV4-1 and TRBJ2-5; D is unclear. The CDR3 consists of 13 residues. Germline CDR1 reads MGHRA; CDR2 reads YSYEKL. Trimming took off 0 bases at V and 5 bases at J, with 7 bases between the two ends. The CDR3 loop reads CASSQDRWETQYF. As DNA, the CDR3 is TGCGCCAGCAGCCAAGATCGATGGGAGACCCAGTACTTC.

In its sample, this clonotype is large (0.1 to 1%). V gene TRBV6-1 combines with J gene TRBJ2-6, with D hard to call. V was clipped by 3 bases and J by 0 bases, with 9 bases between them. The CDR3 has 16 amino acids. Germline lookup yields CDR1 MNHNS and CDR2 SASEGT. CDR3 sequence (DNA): TGTGCCAGCAGTGAGGCGAGGCTCTCTGGGGCCAACGTCCTGACTTTC. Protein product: CASSEARLSGANVLTF.

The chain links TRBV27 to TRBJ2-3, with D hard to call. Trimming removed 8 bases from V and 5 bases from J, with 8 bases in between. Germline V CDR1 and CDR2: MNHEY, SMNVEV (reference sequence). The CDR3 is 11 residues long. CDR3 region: CASWFGDTQYF. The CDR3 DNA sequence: TGTGCCAGCTGGTTCGGAGATACGCAGTATTTT.

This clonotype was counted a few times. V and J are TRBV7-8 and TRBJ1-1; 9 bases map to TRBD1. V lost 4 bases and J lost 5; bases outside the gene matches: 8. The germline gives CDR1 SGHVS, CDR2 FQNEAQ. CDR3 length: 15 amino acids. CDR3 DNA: TGTGCCAGCAGCTCCGGGACAGGGAGGCGGACTGAAGCTTTCTTT. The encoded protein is CASSSGTGRRTEAFF.

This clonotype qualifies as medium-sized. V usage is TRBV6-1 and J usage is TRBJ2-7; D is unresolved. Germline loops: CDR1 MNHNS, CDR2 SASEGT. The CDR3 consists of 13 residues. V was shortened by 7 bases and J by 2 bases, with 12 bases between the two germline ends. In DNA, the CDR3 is TGTGCCAGCACGGACCCGCGTGCCTACGAGCAGTACTTC. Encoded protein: CASTDPRAYEQYF.

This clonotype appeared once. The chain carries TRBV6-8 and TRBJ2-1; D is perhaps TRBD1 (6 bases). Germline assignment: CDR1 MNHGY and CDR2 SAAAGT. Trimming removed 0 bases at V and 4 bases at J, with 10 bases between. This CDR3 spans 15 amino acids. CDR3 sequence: CASSYSTGKYNEQFF. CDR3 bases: TGTGCCAGCAGTTACTCTACAGGGAAATACAATGAGCAGTTCTTC.

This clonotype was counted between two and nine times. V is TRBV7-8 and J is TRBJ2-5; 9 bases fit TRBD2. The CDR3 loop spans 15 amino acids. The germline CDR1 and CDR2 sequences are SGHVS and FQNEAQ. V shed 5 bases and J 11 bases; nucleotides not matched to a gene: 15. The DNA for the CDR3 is TGTGCCAGCAGCGCAGGGACTAGCTCCTACAATGAGCAGTACTTC. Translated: CASSAGTSSYNEQYF.

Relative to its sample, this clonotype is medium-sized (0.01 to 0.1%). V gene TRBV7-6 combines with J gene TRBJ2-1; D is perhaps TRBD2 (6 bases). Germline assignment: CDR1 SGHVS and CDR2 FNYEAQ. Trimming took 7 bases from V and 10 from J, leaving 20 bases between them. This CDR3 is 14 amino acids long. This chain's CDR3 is CASTRGRDSYEQFF. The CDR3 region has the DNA TGTGCCAGCACCCGGGGCAGGGACTCCTACGAGCAGTTCTTC.

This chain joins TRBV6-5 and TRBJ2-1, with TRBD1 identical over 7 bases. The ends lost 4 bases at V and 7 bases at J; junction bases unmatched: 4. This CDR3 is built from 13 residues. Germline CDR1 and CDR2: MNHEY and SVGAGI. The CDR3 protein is CASSSGTENEQFF. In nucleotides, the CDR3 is TGTGCCAGCAGTTCTGGGACAGAAAATGAGCAGTTCTTC.

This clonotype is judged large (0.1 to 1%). The CDR3 loop reads CASSDGPPGLYEQFF. CDR3 bases: TGTGCCAGCAGTGACGGACCGCCTGGCCTCTACGAGCAGTTCTTC. This chain uses TRBV6-1 with TRBJ2-1; no firm D call. Trimming took 3 bases from V and 10 from J, leaving 19 bases between them. Germline CDR1 reads MNHNS; CDR2 reads SASEGT. The CDR3 totals 15 residues.

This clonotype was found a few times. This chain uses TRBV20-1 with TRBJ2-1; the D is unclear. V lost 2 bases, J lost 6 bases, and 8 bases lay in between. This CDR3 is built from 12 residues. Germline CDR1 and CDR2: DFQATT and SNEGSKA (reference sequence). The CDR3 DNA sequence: TGCAGTGCTAGACTAAAACTCAATGAGCAGTTCTTC. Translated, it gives CSARLKLNEQFF.

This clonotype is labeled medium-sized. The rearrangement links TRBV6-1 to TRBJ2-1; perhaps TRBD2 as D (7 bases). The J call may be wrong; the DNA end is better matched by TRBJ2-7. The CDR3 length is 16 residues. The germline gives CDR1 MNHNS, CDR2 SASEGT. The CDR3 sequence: CASSGPGRGGNNEQYF. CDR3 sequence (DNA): TGTGCCAGCAGTGGACCAGGGAGGGGGGGAAACAATGAGCAGTACTTC.

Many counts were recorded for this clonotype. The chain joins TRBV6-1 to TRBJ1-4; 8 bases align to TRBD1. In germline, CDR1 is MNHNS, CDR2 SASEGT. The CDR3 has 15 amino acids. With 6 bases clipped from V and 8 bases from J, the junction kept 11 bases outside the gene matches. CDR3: CASSPQGARREKLFF. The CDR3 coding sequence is TGTGCCAGCAGCCCCCAGGGGGCCCGGAGGGAAAAACTGTTTTTT.